The 14 T cell receptor beta chains given below trace back to one sample, sequenced in a study of shared clonotypes between healthy human individuals. Using immunoSEQ multiplex PCR, the repertoire was profiled, and TCRdb retains in-frame clones only, with some absent. Of 500,000 to 700,000 clones listed, 95% are singletons. Naive CD8 populations comprised CD45RO-negative cells positively selected for CCR7, excluding terminally differentiated effector memory CD45RA+ cells. Sequences were obtained from naive CD8+ T cells sorted from blood. The origin of the receptors is a woman younger than 45 in good health.

The chain uses TRBV9 and TRBJ1-2; 7 positions agree with TRBD1. The V gene end was trimmed by 3 bases and the J gene end by 5 bases; junction bases not matched to a gene: 7. CDR3 size: 14 residues. The germline CDR1 and CDR2 sequences are SGDLS and YYNGEE. The CDR3 DNA reads as TGTGCCAGCAGCGGGGGGGACAGAACTTATGGCTACACCTTC. This codes for CASSGGDRTYGYTF.

This clone was recorded a few times. The V and J genes are TRBV28 and TRBJ2-7, with D perhaps matching TRBD2 (6 bases). Germline-derived CDR1 and CDR2 are MDHEN and SYDVKM. Trimming took off 9 bases at V and 3 bases at J, with 12 bases between the two ends. The CDR3 runs to 12 residues. For the CDR3, the DNA is TGTGCCAGTTCGGGACTGCGCTACGAGCAGTACTTC. It specifies CASSGLRYEQYF. The entire variable domain, with the rest obtained from reference TRBV28 and TRBJ2-7, is as follows: DVKVTQSSRYLVKRTGEKVFLECVQDMDHENMFWYRQDPGLGLRLIYFSYDVKMKEKGDIPEGYSVSREKKERFSLILESASTNQTSMYLCASSGLRYEQYFGPGTRLTVT.

This rearrangement joins TRBV5-6 to TRBJ1-2; no reliable D call. V lost 4 bases and J lost 4, with 14 bases in between. The CDR3 consists of 14 residues. The germline gives CDR1 SGHDT, CDR2 YYEEEE. CDR3 in DNA: TGTGCCAGCAGCCCAGTCGGGAGCCTCTATGGCTACACCTTC. The encoded protein is CASSPVGSLYGYTF.

As for this clone: Distinct nucleotide sequences in the sample also encode this CDR3. V is TRBV19 and J is TRBJ2-7, with D possibly TRBD2 on 5 matching bases. This CDR3 has 13 amino acids. Germline CDR1 is LNHDA and CDR2 is SQIVND (reference sequence). Trimming stripped 5 bases from V and 1 base from J, with 9 bases between. This chain's CDR3 is CASSFGVSYEQYF. For the CDR3, the DNA is TGTGCCAGTAGTTTCGGGGTTTCCTACGAGCAGTACTTC. Filled out from reference TRBV19 and TRBJ2-7, the complete variable domain reads DGGITQSPKYLFRKEGQNVTLSCEQNLNHDAMYWYRQDPGQGLRLIYYSQIVNDFQKGDIAEGYSVSREKKESFPLTVTSAQKNPTAFYLCASSFGVSYEQYFGPGTRLTVT.

The gene calls are TRBV11-2 and TRBJ1-3, with unresolved D. The CDR3 totals 12 residues. Per the germline V gene, CDR1 is SGHAT and CDR2 is FQNNGV. Trimming left V 1 base short and J 4 bases short, with 2 bases between. The DNA for the CDR3 is TGTGCCAGCAGCTTAGGGGGAAACACCATATATTTT. This codes for CASSLGGNTIYF.

V gene TRBV27 combines with J gene TRBJ2-2; 7 bases align to TRBD2. The CDR3 loop spans 14 amino acids. CDR1 is MNHEY and CDR2 is SMNVEV in the germline V gene (reference sequence). The V gene end was trimmed by 5 bases and the J gene end by 5 bases; junction bases not matched to a gene: 5. This CDR3 reads CASSNSGGTGELFF. The CDR3 DNA is TGTGCCAGCAGTAACTCGGGGGGAACCGGGGAGCTGTTTTTT.

The J gene is TRBJ2-5, the V gene TRBV28; 9 bases match TRBD1. The end of the DNA fits TRBJ2-7 better, so the J call may be wrong. The germline V gene has CDR1 MDHEN and CDR2 SYDVKM. The CDR3 has 15 amino acids. CDR3 in amino acids: CASSPHRDREYEQYF. The CDR3 DNA sequence: TGTGCCAGCAGCCCCCACCGGGACAGGGAGTACGAGCAGTACTTC.

As regards this clone: Other nucleotide sequences from this sample produce the same CDR3. This chain joins TRBV27 and TRBJ1-1; weak D call: TRBD1 (6 bases). The V end lost 2 bases, the J end lost 2 bases, and 9 bases lay between the germline ends. Germline V lookup: CDR1 MNHEY, CDR2 SMNVEV (reference sequence). The CDR3 spans 14 residues. The CDR3 loop reads CASSLRQANTEAFF. CDR3 bases: TGTGCCAGCAGTTTACGACAGGCCAACACTGAAGCTTTCTTT.

The chain recombines TRBV27 with TRBJ1-5; D not resolved. Germline lookup yields CDR1 MNHEY and CDR2 SMNVEV (reference sequence). The CDR3 totals 14 residues. V was shortened by 7 bases and J by 7 bases, with 17 bases between the two germline ends. CDR3 amino acids: CASTRGLGMQPQHF. DNA of the CDR3: TGTGCCAGCACCAGAGGACTGGGAATGCAGCCCCAGCATTTT.

This clone occurred once. This sequence joins TRBV6-1 and TRBJ2-7, with D tentatively TRBD1 (6 bases). Trimming stripped 5 bases from V and 4 bases from J, with 12 bases between. The germline CDR1 and CDR2 sequences are MNHNS and SASEGT. The CDR3 consists of 13 residues. This CDR3 reads CASSHGQLYEQYF. In DNA, the CDR3 is TGTGCCAGCAGTCATGGACAGCTATACGAGCAGTACTTC.

The CDR3 sequence: CASSSPSGRGRANEQYF. For the CDR3, the DNA is TGTGCCAGCAGCAGTCCTAGCGGGAGAGGCCGCGCCAACGAGCAGTACTTC. V usage is TRBV2 and J usage is TRBJ2-7; TRBD2 matches 10 bases. V gave up 6 bases and J gave up 5 bases; unmatched junction bases: 16. Germline V gene sequence: CDR1 SNHLY, CDR2 FYNNEI. This CDR3 comprises 17 residues.

The chain is built from TRBV10-2 and TRBJ2-1; D unresolved. From germline, CDR1 is WSHSY and CDR2 SAAADI. The CDR3 length is 14 residues. Trimming pared 2 bases from V and 0 bases from J, leaving 5 bases between. CDR3 amino acids: CASSEIPSYNEQFF. The CDR3 DNA is TGCGCCAGCAGTGAGATTCCCTCCTACAATGAGCAGTTCTTC.

This clone was counted once. The chain carries TRBV7-9 and TRBJ1-5; a weak D match, TRBD1 (5 bases). Germline V CDR1 and CDR2: SEHNR, FQNEAQ (reference sequence). Trimming removed 3 bases at V and 8 bases at J, with 11 bases between. The CDR3 covers 13 residues. Here the CDR3 DNA reads TGTGCCAGCAGCTTTCTCCAGGGCGAGCCCCAGCATTTT. Protein sequence: CASSFLQGEPQHF.

This clone showed up just once. V is TRBV2 and J is TRBJ2-7; TRBD1 agrees at 9 bases. The CDR3 runs 13 residues. The junction had 6 bases not matched to a gene; V was cut back by 11 bases and J by 1 base. Per the germline V gene, CDR1 is SNHLY and CDR2 is FYNNEI. CDR3 DNA sequence: TGTGCCGGTACGGGACAGGGATCCTACGAGCAGTACTTC. Encoded protein: CAGTGQGSYEQYF.